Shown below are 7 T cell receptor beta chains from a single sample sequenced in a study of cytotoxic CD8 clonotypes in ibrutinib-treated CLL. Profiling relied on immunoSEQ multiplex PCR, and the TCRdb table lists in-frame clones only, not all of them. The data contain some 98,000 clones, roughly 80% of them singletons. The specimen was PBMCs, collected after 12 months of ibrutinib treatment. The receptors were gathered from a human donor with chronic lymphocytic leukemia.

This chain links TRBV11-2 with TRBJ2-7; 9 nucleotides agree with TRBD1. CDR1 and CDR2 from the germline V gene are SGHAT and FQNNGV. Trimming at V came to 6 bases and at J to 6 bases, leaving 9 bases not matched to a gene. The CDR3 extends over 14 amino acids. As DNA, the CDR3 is TGTGCCAGCAGACTTGGGGGACAGGGCAGCGAGCAGTACTTC. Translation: CASRLGGQGSEQYF.

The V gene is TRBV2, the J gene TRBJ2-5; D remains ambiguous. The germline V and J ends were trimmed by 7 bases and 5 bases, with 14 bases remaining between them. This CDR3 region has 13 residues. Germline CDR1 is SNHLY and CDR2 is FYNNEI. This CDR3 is CASTRALRETQYF. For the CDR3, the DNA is TGTGCCAGCACTAGGGCCCTTCGGGAGACCCAGTACTTC.

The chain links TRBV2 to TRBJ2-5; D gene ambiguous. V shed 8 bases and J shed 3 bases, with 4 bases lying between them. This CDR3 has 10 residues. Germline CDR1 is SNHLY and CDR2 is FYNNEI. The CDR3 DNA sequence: TGTGCCAGCGGGAAAGAGACCCAGTACTTC. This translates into CASGKETQYF.

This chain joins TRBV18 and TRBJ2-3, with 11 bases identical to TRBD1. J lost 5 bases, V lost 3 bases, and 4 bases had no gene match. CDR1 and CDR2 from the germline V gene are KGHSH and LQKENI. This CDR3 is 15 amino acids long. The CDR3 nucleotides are TGTGCCAGCTCACCTAGGACAGGGGGCGGAGATACGCAGTATTTT. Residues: CASSPRTGGGDTQYF. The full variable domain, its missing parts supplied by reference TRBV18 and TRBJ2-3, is NAGVMQNPRHLVRRRGQEARLRCSPMKGHSHVYWYRQLPEEGLKFMVYLQKENIIDESGMPKERFSAEFPKEGPSILRIQQVVRGDSAAYFCASSPRTGGGDTQYFGPGTRLTVL.

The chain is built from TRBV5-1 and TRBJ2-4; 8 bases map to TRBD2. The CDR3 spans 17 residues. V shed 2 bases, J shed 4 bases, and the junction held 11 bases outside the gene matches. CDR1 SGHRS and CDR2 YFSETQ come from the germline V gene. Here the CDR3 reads CASSLEAAAGEKNIQYF. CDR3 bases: TGCGCCAGCAGCTTAGAAGCCGCAGCGGGGGAGAAAAACATTCAGTACTTC.

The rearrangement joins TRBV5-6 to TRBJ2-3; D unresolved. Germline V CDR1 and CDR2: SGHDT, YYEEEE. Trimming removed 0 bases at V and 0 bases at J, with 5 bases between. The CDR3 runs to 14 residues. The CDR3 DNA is TGTGCCAGCAGCTTGGACGGCAGCACAGATACGCAGTATTTT. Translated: CASSLDGSTDTQYF. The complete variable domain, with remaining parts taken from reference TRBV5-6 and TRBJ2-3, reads DAGVTQSPTHLIKTRGQQVTLRCSPKSGHDTVSWYQQALGQGPQFIFQYYEEEERQRGNFPDRFSGHQFPNYSSELNVNALLLGDSALYLCASSLDGSTDTQYFGPGTRLTVL.

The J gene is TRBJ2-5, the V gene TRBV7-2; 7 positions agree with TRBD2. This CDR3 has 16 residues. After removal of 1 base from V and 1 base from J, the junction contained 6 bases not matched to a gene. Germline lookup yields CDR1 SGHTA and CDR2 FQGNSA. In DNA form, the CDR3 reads TGTGCCAGCAGCTTAGGCTCTGGCGGGGGCCAAGAGACCCAGTACTTC. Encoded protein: CASSLGSGGGQETQYF. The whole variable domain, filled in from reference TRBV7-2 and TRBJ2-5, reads GAGVSQSPSNKVTEKGKDVELRCDPISGHTALYWYRQSLGQGLEFLIYFQGNSAPDKSGLPSDRFSAERTGGSVSTLTIQRTQQEDSAVYLCASSLGSGGGQETQYFGPGTRLLVL.